This TCR beta chain was retrieved from a study of blood T cell repertoires in COVID-19. Study information: The origin of the acute and convalescent COVID-19 samples was the United States, Italy and Spain. Nucleic acid was either cDNA or gDNA, and it came from T cells, B-cell-depleted T cells, or PBMCs.

As processed by the authors: Estimation of nucleated cell counts was performed using reference gene primer amplification. Some clones are missing from TCRdb's copy, which holds only in-frame ones; the method was immunoSEQ multiplex PCR. That table gives V, J and clone size, and the DNA gave D and trimming. The profile shows just over 650,000 clones, about 87% of them singletons. This clone was seen a single time. This receptor was obtained from a woman aged 18-29 years with acute or convalescent COVID-19. Input material: peripheral blood.

Written as DNA, the CDR3 is TGTGCCTGGAGTGTCCTACAGCGGGGACGCACAGATACGCAGTATTTT. Translation: CAWSVLQRGRTDTQYF. The rearrangement uses TRBV30 and TRBJ2-3; 7 bases are shared with TRBD2. Looked up from germline, CDR1 is GTSNPN and CDR2 is SVGIG (reference sequence). CDR3 length: 16 residues. Trimming took 0 bases from V and 1 from J; bases not matched to a gene: 7. The full variable domain, with the rest looked up from reference TRBV30 and TRBJ2-3, is SQTIHQWPATLVQPVGSPLSLECTVEGTSNPNLYWYRQAAGRGLQLLFYSVGIGQISSEVPQNLSASRPQDRQFILSSKKLLLSDSGFYLCAWSVLQRGRTDTQYFGPGTRLTVL.